Each of the 5 T cell receptor beta chains below was sequenced from the same sample in a study of CD8 T cells in Susac syndrome. It was with random hexamers that 0.5 to 1 ug RNA was reverse transcribed. TCRdb re-analysed the immunoSEQ multiplex PCR reads in MiXCR, keeping a single row per CDR3 protein. This sample has approximately 190,000 distinct CDR3 sequences, with about 91% found just once. The specimen was CD4+ T cells from PBMCs. The receptors here all came from a human donor with Susac syndrome.

This sequence joins TRBV12-3 or TRBV12-4 and TRBJ1-6, with D possibly TRBD1 on 5 matching bases. The CDR3 is 14 residues long. The germline V and J ends were trimmed by 6 bases and 6 bases, with 12 bases remaining between them. In nucleotides, the CDR3 is TGTGCCAGCAGAAGACAGATAACTAATTCACCCCTCCACTTT. This sequence encodes CASRRQITNSPLHF.

The rearrangement uses TRBV20-1 and TRBJ2-3, with D tentatively TRBD1 or TRBD2 (5 bases each). Germline loops: CDR1 DFQATT, CDR2 SNEGSKA (reference sequence). The CDR3 spans 17 residues. Between the trimmed V and J ends, which lost 1 base and 1 base, there was a span of 18 bases. The CDR3 spells CSARVWGLGLGTDTQYF. The CDR3 DNA reads TGCAGTGCTAGAGTGTGGGGGTTGGGTCTAGGCACAGATACGCAGTATTTT.

The chain carries TRBV29-1 and TRBJ2-3, with D possibly being TRBD1 or TRBD2 (5 bases each). The V gene's germline CDR1 is SQVTM and CDR2 ANQGSEA. Trimming took 3 bases from V and 4 from J, leaving 14 bases between them. The CDR3 sequence is 14 residues long. As DNA, the CDR3 is TGCAGCGTTGACGTTACCGGGGCTTCAGATACGCAGTATTTT. The encoded protein is CSVDVTGASDTQYF.

Comments on this clonotype: It is likely a read error, because the conserved phenylalanine at the end of the CDR3 is missing. The chain joins TRBV12-3 or TRBV12-4 to TRBJ1-6, with 8 bases identical to TRBD1. V trimming: 6 bases; J trimming: 0 bases; junction bases outside the gene matches: 7. This CDR3 region has 17 residues. Here the CDR3 reads CASSGTGKFSYNSPLHL. The CDR3 DNA reads as TGTGCCAGCAGCGGGACAGGAAAATTCTCCTATAATTCACCCCTCCACTTG.

The CDR3 protein is CASSQDLGTGSYEQYF. The DNA of the CDR3 is TGCGCCAGCAGCCAAGATCTCGGGACAGGGTCTTACGAGCAGTACTTC. The chain combines TRBV4-1 with TRBJ2-7; 9 bases are shared with TRBD1. The CDR3 contains 16 residues. Germline trimming cut 0 bases from V and 4 bases from J; bases unmatched to any gene: 7. Germline assignment: CDR1 MGHRA and CDR2 YSYEKL.